The subject of this entry is one TCR beta chain. Losses at the gene ends were 0 bases for V and 7 bases for J; bases not matched to a gene: 6. The CDR3 has 15 amino acids. Germline CDR1 is SQVTM and CDR2 is ANQGSEA. This entry comes from a study of technical replicates of blood from several donors. Sequencing was performed with immunoSEQ multiplex PCR; in TCRdb, only in-frame clones are kept and a portion is missing. The sample lists tens of thousands of clones; about 91% were seen once. The source of this sequence is a human donor in good health. Some clones in this sample may be carry-over from other donors' samples. The genes are TRBV29-1 and TRBJ1-2, with 12 bases identical to TRBD1. The sequenced sample was T cells isolated from PBMCs. CDR3 sequence: CSVEDRGTGGSGYTF. The CDR3 DNA is TGCAGCGTTGAAGATCGAGGGACAGGGGGCTCTGGCTACACCTTC.